A selection of T cell receptor beta chains follows, all from one sample in a study of early stage breast cancer tumors. Profiled with immunoSEQ multiplex PCR; TCRdb holds only in-frame clones, not every one. The sample has 25,000 to 35,000 clones; just under 85% are singletons. The sequencing input was blood. These receptors all stem from a person aged 45-65 years with breast cancer. Both conserved end residues are part of each CDR3. The order of the fields is CDR3 length, V gene, clone size, J gene, D gene, CDR3 DNA, CDR3 protein. The D gene is left open where the match is weak. Some rows mark clone size as missing; the rest say once, few, many or name a class of expanded clone.

>14|TRBV2|.|TRBJ1-1|.
TGTGCCAGCAGGGACCGGGGTGGGGGCACTGAAGCTTTCTTT
CASRDRGGGTEAFF
>13|TRBV7-9|.|TRBJ2-7|.
TGTGCCAGCAGCTTAGCGTTGGGAGACGAGCAGTACTTC
CASSLALGDEQYF
>17|TRBV13|.|TRBJ2-7|TRBD1
TGTGCCAGCAGCATAGGTATTCCGGGACAGGGGGGAACAGAGCAGTACTTC
CASSIGIPGQGGTEQYF
>16|TRBV19|once|TRBJ1-4|TRBD1
TGTGCCAGTACCCACTCCGGGGGACAGGGATTTGAAAAACTGTTTTTT
CASTHSGGQGFEKLFF
>14|TRBV19|.|TRBJ1-2|.
TGTGCCAGTAGTCGTAACATATTTGAGTATGGCTACACCTTC
CASSRNIFEYGYTF
>14|TRBV7-9|once|TRBJ1-2|TRBD1
TGTGCCAGCAGCCCGGGACAGGGTACGGATGGCTACACCTTC
CASSPGQGTDGYTF
>15|TRBV9|.|TRBJ2-6|.
TGTGCCAGCAGCGCCGGAAGATTTGGGGCCAACGTCCTGACTTTC
CASSAGRFGANVLTF
>16|TRBV7-6|.|TRBJ1-4|.
TGTGCCAGCAGCTGGACAGCCCTTGCAACTAATGAAAAACTGTTTTTT
CASSWTALATNEKLFF
>16|TRBV6-5|.|TRBJ2-2|TRBD2
TGTGCCAGCAGTTTAAGCGGGGGGGCGAACACCGGGGAGCTGTTTTTT
CASSLSGGANTGELFF
>11|TRBV30|.|TRBJ1-2|.
TGTGCCTGGAGTGGCCACAATGGCTACACCTTC
CAWSGHNGYTF
>14|TRBV15|.|TRBJ1-3|.
TGTGCCACCAGCAAAGGCGGGTCTGGAAACACCATATATTTT
CATSKGGSGNTIYF
>14|TRBV5-5|.|TRBJ2-3|.
TGTGCCAGCAGCTTGTTGGGGATGATTGATACGCAGTATTTT
CASSLLGMIDTQYF
>11|TRBV6-1|.|TRBJ1-1|.
TGTGCCAGCTTCTGGAACACTGAAGCTTTCTTT
CASFWNTEAFF
>13|TRBV6-1|.|TRBJ2-7|.
TGTGCCAGCAGTGAAGCAAGGGAGGACGAGCAGTACTTC
CASSEAREDEQYF
>15|TRBV15|.|TRBJ2-7|.
TGTGCCACCAGCAGAGCTAGGGGGAGTAGTTACGAGCAGTACTTC
CATSRARGSSYEQYF
>13|TRBV13|.|TRBJ2-7|.
TGTGCCAGCAGCTCGGCTGGGACCTACGAGCAGTACTTC
CASSSAGTYEQYF
>15|TRBV27|.|TRBJ1-5|TRBD1
TGTGCCAGCAGTTCAGGGGGTTCGAGCAATCAGCCCCAGCATTTT
CASSSGGSSNQPQHF
>15|TRBV7-9|few|TRBJ1-6|.
TGTGCCAGCAGCCCCCCGACGGACTGGGATTCACCCCTCCACTTT
CASSPPTDWDSPLHF
>16|TRBV19|.|TRBJ1-2|.
TGTGCCAGTAGTATGGTGGGACTCAGCCTCCCCTATGGCTACACCTTC
CASSMVGLSLPYGYTF
>13|TRBV6-4|.|TRBJ1-1|.
TGTGCCAGCAGTGTTAAGGAAGACACTGAAGCTTTCTTT
CASSVKEDTEAFF
>14|TRBV18|.|TRBJ2-5|TRBD2
TGTGCCAGCTCACCAACGGGGGGGGCTGAGACCCAGTACTTC
CASSPTGGAETQYF
>14|TRBV11-2|.|TRBJ2-5|TRBD1
TGTGCCACCAAGAGAGGACAGGGGGCGGCGACCCAGTACTTC
CATKRGQGAATQYF
>12|TRBV7-9|once|TRBJ1-3|.
TGTGCCAGCAGCCCTTCCGGAAACACCATATATTTT
CASSPSGNTIYF
>14|TRBV7-9|.|TRBJ2-3|.
TGTGCCAGCAGCTTAGATACTCGGCCAGATACGCAGTATTTT
CASSLDTRPDTQYF
>13|TRBV6-1|.|TRBJ1-1|.
TGTGCCAGCAACCCGGGTCTACACACTGAAGCTTTCTTT
CASNPGLHTEAFF
>14|TRBV2|.|TRBJ1-3|TRBD1
TGTGCCAGCAAGGACAGGGTCCCGGGAAACACCATATATTTT
CASKDRVPGNTIYF
>14|TRBV5-5|.|TRBJ2-3|.
TGTGCCAGCAGCTTGGACACATACACAGATACGCAGTATTTT
CASSLDTYTDTQYF
>14|TRBV27|.|TRBJ1-3|.
TGTGCCAGCAGCTTAGGGCCGGGCACTAACACCATATATTTT
CASSLGPGTNTIYF
>15|TRBV5-6|.|TRBJ2-7|.
TGTGCCAGCAGCTTGGTACCAGGGGCGCCATGGGAGCAGTACTTC
CASSLVPGAPWEQYF
>15|TRBV15|.|TRBJ2-7|TRBD2
TGTGCCACCAGCACTCCCGGGTCGACTAGCGACGAGCAGTACTTC
CATSTPGSTSDEQYF
>11|TRBV7-9|.|TRBJ1-2|.
TGTGCCAGCAGCTTAGATCTACGCTACACCTTC
CASSLDLRYTF
>15|TRBV19|.|TRBJ1-5|.
TGTGCCAGTAGTATAGTCGGTACAGCTAATCAGCCCCAGCATTTT
CASSIVGTANQPQHF
>12|TRBV29-1|.|TRBJ1-5|.
TGCAGCGTTGGACAGTCGGATCAGCCCCAGCATTTT
CSVGQSDQPQHF
>14|TRBV30|.|TRBJ2-7|TRBD2
TGTGCCTGGAGCCCACTAGCGGGGACCTACGAGCAGTACTTC
CAWSPLAGTYEQYF
>16|TRBV4-1|.|TRBJ2-1|TRBD1
TGCGCCAGCAGCCGCTCCGGGACAGGCTCCTACAATGAGCAGTTCTTC
CASSRSGTGSYNEQFF
>19|TRBV5-1|.|TRBJ1-6|.
TGCGCCAGCAGCTTATCATGGGGGGGTGGAAGCTCCTATAATTCACCCCTCCACTTT
CASSLSWGGGSSYNSPLHF
>16|TRBV28|.|TRBJ2-5|.
TGTGCCAGCAGTCAGGCCGGGACACCCCTGGTGGAGACCCAGTACTTC
CASSQAGTPLVETQYF
>15|TRBV5-1|.|TRBJ2-4|.
TGCGCCAGCAGCTTGGAGGGGAGAGCCAAAAACATTCAGTACTTC
CASSLEGRAKNIQYF
>14|TRBV6-5|.|TRBJ1-1|.
TGTGCCAGCACCCCCAGGCGAAAGAACACTGAAGCTTTCTTT
CASTPRRKNTEAFF
>15|TRBV7-9|.|TRBJ2-4|.
TGTGCCAGCAGCACAAGTATTCCAGCCAAAAACATTCAGTACTTC
CASSTSIPAKNIQYF
>17|TRBV30|.|TRBJ1-1|.
TGTGCCTGGAGGCCTACAGGCAAATTGCTTGGGGACACTGAAGCTTTCTTT
CAWRPTGKLLGDTEAFF
>15|TRBV15|.|TRBJ2-7|TRBD2
TGTGCCACCAGCAGAGATGGGGGGGTTTCCTACGAGCAGTACTTC
CATSRDGGVSYEQYF
>14|TRBV19|once|TRBJ2-7|TRBD1
TGTGCCAGTAGTAAGGACAGGTCCTCCTACGAGCAGTACTTC
CASSKDRSSYEQYF
>17|TRBV4-3|.|TRBJ2-4|.
TGCGCCAGCAGCCAAGATTTACTACAGGTGGGCAAAAACATTCAGTACTTC
CASSQDLLQVGKNIQYF
>14|TRBV10-3|.|TRBJ1-6|TRBD1
TGTGCCATCAGTGAGTCGGACAGGAATTCACCCCTCCACTTT
CAISESDRNSPLHF